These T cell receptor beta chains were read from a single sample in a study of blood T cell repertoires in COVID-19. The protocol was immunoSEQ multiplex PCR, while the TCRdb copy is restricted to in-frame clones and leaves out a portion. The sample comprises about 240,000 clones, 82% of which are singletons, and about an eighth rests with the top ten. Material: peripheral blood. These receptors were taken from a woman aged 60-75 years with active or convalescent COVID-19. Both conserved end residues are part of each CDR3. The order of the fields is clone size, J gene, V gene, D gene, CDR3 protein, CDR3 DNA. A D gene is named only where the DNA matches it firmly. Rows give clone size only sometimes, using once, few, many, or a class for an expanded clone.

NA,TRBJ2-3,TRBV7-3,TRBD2,CASSLTIAGGPDTQYF,TGTGCCAGCAGCTTAACCATAGCGGGGGGGCCAGATACGCAGTATTTT
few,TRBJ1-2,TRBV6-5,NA,CASSRGGYGYTF,TGTGCCAGCAGTAGGGGGGGATATGGCTACACCTTC
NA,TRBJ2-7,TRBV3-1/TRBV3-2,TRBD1,CASSHGLPTGGYEQYF,TGTGCCAGCAGCCATGGTCTCCCTACAGGGGGCTACGAGCAGTACTTC
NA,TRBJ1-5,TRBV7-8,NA,CASSSQVTSGNQPQHF,TGTGCCAGCAGCTCTCAGGTTACTTCGGGCAATCAGCCCCAGCATTTT
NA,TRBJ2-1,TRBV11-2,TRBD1,CASSPPGTGNNEQFF,TGTGCCAGCAGCCCACCCGGGACAGGGAACAATGAGCAGTTCTTC
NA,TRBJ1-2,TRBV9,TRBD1,CASSPRGESTYGYTF,TGTGCCAGCAGCCCCAGGGGGGAAAGCACCTATGGCTACACCTTC
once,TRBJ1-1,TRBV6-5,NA,CASTFGGGRSEAFF,TGTGCCAGCACCTTTGGCGGGGGCAGGTCTGAAGCTTTCTTT
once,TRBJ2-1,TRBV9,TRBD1,CASSVQTGSNEQFF,TGTGCCAGCAGCGTCCAGACAGGGAGTAATGAGCAGTTCTTC
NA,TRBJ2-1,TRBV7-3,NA,CASSLNRVGVNEQFF,TGTGCCAGCAGCTTAAACAGGGTTGGGGTCAATGAGCAGTTCTTC
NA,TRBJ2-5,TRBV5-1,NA,CASSLVGGETQYF,TGCGCCAGCAGCTTGGTTGGGGGGGAGACCCAGTACTTC
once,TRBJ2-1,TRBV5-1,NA,CASSLVGVLPSYNEQFF,TGCGCCAGCAGCTTGGTCGGGGTTCTCCCCTCCTACAATGAGCAGTTCTTC
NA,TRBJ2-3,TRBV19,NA,CASRPGGTADTQYF,TGTGCCAGTAGACCGGGGGGGACAGCAGATACGCAGTATTTT
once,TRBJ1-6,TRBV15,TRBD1,CATSRTAGGRGNSPLHF,TGTGCCACCAGCAGAACCGCAGGGGGACGGGGTAATTCACCCCTCCACTTT
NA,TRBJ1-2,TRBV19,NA,CASSPQGGAYGYTF,TGTGCCAGTAGCCCTCAAGGGGGGGCGTATGGCTACACCTTC
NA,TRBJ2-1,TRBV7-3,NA,CASSLRLYNEQFF,TGTGCCAGCAGCTTAAGACTCTACAATGAGCAGTTCTTC
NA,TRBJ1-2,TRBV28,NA,CASSSDGTNYGYTF,TGTGCCAGCAGTTCTGACGGGACTAACTATGGCTACACCTTC
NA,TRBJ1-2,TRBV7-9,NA,CASSQMEGLGGYTF,TGTGCCAGCAGCCAAATGGAGGGGCTGGGTGGCTACACCTTC
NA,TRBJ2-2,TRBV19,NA,CASSTGLRSTGELFF,TGTGCCAGTAGTACAGGACTGAGGTCCACCGGGGAGCTGTTTTTT
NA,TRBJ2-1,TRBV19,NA,CASSLGGSNEQFF,TGTGCCAGTAGTCTTGGGGGGTCAAATGAGCAGTTCTTC
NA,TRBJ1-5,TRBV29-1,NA,CSVSGFDNQPQHF,TGCAGCGTTTCGGGGTTTGATAATCAGCCCCAGCATTTT
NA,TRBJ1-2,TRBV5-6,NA,CASSLGGFGLFDYYGYTF,TGTGCCAGCAGCTTGGGAGGGTTCGGCCTCTTTGACTACTATGGCTACACCTTC
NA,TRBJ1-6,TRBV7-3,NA,CASSLDRDSPLHF,TGTGCCAGCAGCTTAGATCGGGATTCACCCCTCCACTTT
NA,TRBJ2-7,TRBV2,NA,CASSLEFKGYEQYF,TGTGCCAGCAGCCTAGAATTCAAAGGCTACGAGCAGTACTTC
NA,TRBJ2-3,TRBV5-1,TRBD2,CASRRLGLAGGQGTDTQYF,TGCGCCAGCCGCCGACTCGGACTAGCGGGGGGGCAGGGCACAGATACGCAGTATTTT